Listed below are T cell receptor beta chains from one sample, sequenced in a study of CD8 T cells in ankylosing spondylitis. TCRdb re-called the 5' RACE reads through MiXCR, storing one row per CDR3 protein. Of around 430,000 distinct CDR3 sequences listed, approximately 17% are singletons. The sequenced sample consisted of blood, either unsorted or a sorted T cell fraction (not recorded which). The receptors come from a male donor with ankylosing spondylitis. CDR3s include the opening cysteine and the closing phenylalanine or tryptophan. The D gene is left open where the match is weak.

TRBV2	.	TRBJ1-2	CASSEGRNYGYTF
TRBV7-9	.	TRBJ2-1	CASSLELEQFF
TRBV6-5	.	TRBJ1-6	CASSYEPPYNSPLHF
TRBV29-1	TRBD1	TRBJ2-7	CSAAGQGNEQYF
TRBV3-1	TRBD1	TRBJ2-3	CASSQRDRGTDTQYF
TRBV2	TRBD2	TRBJ2-7	CASSDWAGGSYEQYF
TRBV10-3	.	TRBJ2-7	CAISPRASYEQYF
TRBV28	TRBD1	TRBJ1-6	CASSPGGSGGNSPLHF
TRBV4-2	.	TRBJ1-5	CASSQELDQPQHF
TRBV25-1	TRBD2	TRBJ2-3	CASSTGLAGDTDTQYF
TRBV12-3/TRBV12-4	TRBD2	TRBJ2-7	CASYRFVAGPYEQYF
TRBV24-1	.	TRBJ2-1	CATSDGLNRGGYNEQFF
TRBV6-1	.	TRBJ1-5	CASSGGGDQPQHF
TRBV6-6	TRBD1	TRBJ1-2	CASKGTENYGYTF
TRBV6-2/TRBV6-3	TRBD2	TRBJ2-1	CASSGASAGGFYNEQFF
TRBV9	TRBD2	TRBJ2-3	CASSVQAGGGHTDTQYF
TRBV5-1	.	TRBJ1-2	CASSSLQGTYGYTF
TRBV29-1	TRBD1	TRBJ1-2	CSVEEDPGQGYGGYTF
TRBV12-3/TRBV12-4	.	TRBJ2-1	CASLPGGPYNEQFF
TRBV7-9	.	TRBJ2-7	CASSKGPAEQYF
TRBV5-1	TRBD2	TRBJ2-7	CASSSGPGLGAYEQYF
TRBV20-1	.	TRBJ1-1	CSALLGGGTTEAFF
TRBV18	TRBD1	TRBJ1-1	CASSLQGAGPVLEAFF